This T cell receptor (beta chain) was sequenced for a study of Tregs in tolerant kidney transplant recipients. CDR1 and CDR2 (germline): SGHAT, FQNNGV. This CDR3 has 16 amino acids. V shed 4 bases and J 2 bases; nucleotides not matched to a gene: 3. Clones were read by immunoSEQ multiplex PCR, and TCRdb kept only the in-frame ones, dropping some. This sample has approximately 15,000 clones, with roughly 77% found just once. An overnight rest at 37°C with approximately 180 IU/ml IL-2 preceded regulatory T cell sorting from thawed PBMCs. The chain couples TRBV11-2 to TRBJ2-3; 13 bases are shared with TRBD2. This clonotype originated in a human donor who received a combined kidney and bone marrow transplant. Sequences were derived from Tregs from blood, sampled before the transplant. This CDR3 is CASSWGTSGVTDTQYF. DNA of the CDR3: TGTGCCAGCAGCTGGGGGACTAGCGGGGTCACAGATACGCAGTATTTT.